This TCR beta chain derives from a study of cytomegalovirus exposure and HLA in healthy donors. Whole-study results and caveats: Information on immune exposure was restricted to one variable (CMV serostatus). Among CMV-associated TCR beta chains, most appeared HLA-restricted in a later analysis.

For this clone: The antigen remains undetermined.

From germline, CDR1 is SGHDT and CDR2 YYEEEE. The CDR3 is 15 amino acids. The trim removed 5 bases at V and 1 base at J, leaving 3 bases unmatched. It was with 60 Vbeta and 13 Jbeta primers that the PCR ran. Data came from immunoSEQ multiplex PCR; TCRdb stores just in-frame clones and leaves some out. Found here are some 42,000 clones, about 50% of them singletons; the top ten hold 9% to 14%. The receptor comes from a human donor in good health. The source material was PBMCs. The V gene is TRBV5-6, the J gene TRBJ2-2; 9 nucleotides align to TRBD2. The CDR3 DNA reads TGTGCCAGCAGAAAAGCGGGGGGGAACACCGGGGAGCTGTTTTTT. It is translated as CASRKAGGNTGELFF.